The 18 T cell receptor beta chains presented below share a single source sample, sequenced in a study of blood T cell repertoires in COVID-19 (dated by TCRdb to about 2020). Library method: the immunoSEQ multiplex PCR assay. TCRdb limited this immuneACCESS table to in-frame rearrangements with V and J called. A share of clones is missing; checked studies link under half to unresolved V genes, and the rest is unexplained. This sample gives some 80,000 clones in total; almost 85% of them show up just once. Together, the top ten hold approximately 12% of the sample. Sample: peripheral blood. The receptor set was obtained from a man at least 80 years old with acute or convalescent COVID-19.

This clone was detected only a few times. J is TRBJ1-1 and V is TRBV6-1, with 9 bases that match TRBD1. The junction had 8 bases not matched to a gene; V was cut back by 2 bases and J by 1 base. Germline V gene data show CDR1 as MNHNS and CDR2 as SASEGT. The CDR3 extends over 17 amino acids. The CDR3 reads CASSEYGTGTSNTEAFF. CDR3 coding DNA: TGTGCCAGCAGTGAATACGGGACAGGGACCTCGAACACTGAAGCTTTCTTT.

The chain's CDR3 is CASSLQSGGNTGELFF. The CDR3, as DNA: TGTGCCAGCAGCTTACAATCAGGGGGGAACACCGGGGAGCTGTTTTTT. V is TRBV7-2 and J is TRBJ2-2; 7 nucleotides line up with TRBD1. Unmatched junction bases numbered 4, after V lost 2 bases and J lost 1 base. CDR1 is SGHTA, CDR2 FQGNSA, per germline. This CDR3 region has 16 residues.

The CDR3 here is CASSIPVRGGELFF. The CDR3 nucleotides read TGTGCCAGTAGTATTCCGGTTCGGGGCGGGGAGCTGTTTTTT. The rearrangement links TRBV19 to TRBJ2-2; TRBD2 is a possible D gene (5 bases). Trimming removed 3 bases from V and 7 bases from J, with 12 bases in between. CDR3 length: 14 amino acids. Germline CDR1 LNHDA, CDR2 SQIVND (reference sequence).

The J gene is TRBJ1-3, the V gene TRBV7-9; D possibly corresponds to TRBD1 (6 bases). The length of the CDR3 is 16 residues. Germline V lookup: CDR1 SEHNR, CDR2 FQNEAQ (reference sequence). The V end lost 7 bases, the J end lost 0 bases, and 16 bases lay between the germline ends. The CDR3 loop reads CASTGGGPSSGNTIYF. DNA of the CDR3: TGTGCCAGCACCGGCGGGGGGCCAAGCTCTGGAAACACCATATATTTT.

The J gene is TRBJ1-1, the V gene TRBV27; D is possibly TRBD1 (6 bases). V shed 5 bases and J shed 2 bases, with 15 bases lying between them. The CDR3 contains 15 residues. The germline CDR1 and CDR2 sequences are MNHEY and SMNVEV (reference sequence). The CDR3 reads CASSPLGTPNTEAFF. Written as DNA, the CDR3 is TGTGCCAGCAGTCCACTGGGGACACCAAACACTGAAGCTTTCTTT.

The chain employs TRBV5-1 and TRBJ2-3, with 8 bases fitting TRBD2. The CDR3 loop spans 15 amino acids. V lost 2 bases, J lost 4 bases, and 6 bases stayed unmatched. CDR1 SGHRS and CDR2 YFSETQ come from the germline V gene. In nucleotides, the CDR3 is TGCGCCAGCAGCTTCGGGGGGGCCGAAGCAGATACGCAGTATTTT. It specifies CASSFGGAEADTQYF. Combining the CDR3 with reference TRBV5-1 and TRBJ2-3 gives the whole variable domain KAGVTQTPRYLIKTRGQQVTLSCSPISGHRSVSWYQQTPGQGLQFLFEYFSETQRNKGNFPGRFSGRQFSNSRSEMNVSTLELGDSALYLCASSFGGAEADTQYFGPGTRLTVL.

The chain combines TRBV3-1 (or the pseudogene TRBV3-2) with TRBJ1-1; the match to TRBD1 covers 11 bases. Germline values: CDR1 LGHDT, CDR2 YNNKEL (reference sequence). V lost 2 bases and J lost 4; bases outside the gene matches: 3. The CDR3 sequence is 15 residues long. CDR3 DNA: TGTGCCAGCAGCCAACCAGGGACAGGGGGCACTGAAGCTTTCTTT. It specifies CASSQPGTGGTEAFF.

This clone was detected only once. The gene calls are TRBV6-5 and TRBJ2-7; D unclear. CDR3 length: 15 residues. Germline loops: CDR1 MNHEY, CDR2 SVGAGI. V lost 8 bases to trimming and J lost 1 base, with 18 bases between them. CDR3 nucleotide sequence: TGTGCCAGCGCCATAAACGGGTCCCCATCCTACGAGCAGTACTTC. This sequence encodes CASAINGSPSYEQYF.

The V gene is TRBV5-1, the J gene TRBJ1-2; TRBD1 matches at 8 bases. Germline V lookup: CDR1 SGHRS, CDR2 YFSETQ. The junction had 1 base not matched to a gene; V was cut back by 0 bases and J by 3 bases. The CDR3 is made up of 14 amino acids. For the CDR3, the DNA is TGCGCCAGCAGCTTGGGGGGACAGGACTATGGCTACACCTTC. Translation: CASSLGGQDYGYTF.

V and J are TRBV19 and TRBJ2-1, with TRBD2 identical over 14 bases. The CDR3 covers 17 residues. With 5 bases clipped from V and 6 bases from J, the junction kept 9 bases outside the gene matches. Germline V gives CDR1 LNHDA, CDR2 SQIVND (reference sequence). CDR3 DNA: TGTGCCAGTAGTGTAGCCGGGACTAGCGGGGGTTCCAATGAGCAGTTCTTC. This sequence encodes CASSVAGTSGGSNEQFF.

This chain connects TRBV28 to TRBJ1-2; TRBD1 matches at 9 bases. This CDR3 region has 13 residues. The V segment lost 6 bases and the J segment 1 base; nucleotides outside the gene matches: 0. Per germline, CDR1 MDHEN and CDR2 SYDVKM. This chain's CDR3 is CASRTGGNYGYTF. The CDR3 nucleotides read TGTGCCAGCAGGACAGGGGGTAACTATGGCTACACCTTC.

The rearrangement uses TRBV2 and TRBJ2-1; 8 nucleotides match TRBD2. The CDR3 is 15 amino acids. The J segment lost 0 bases and the V segment lost 7 bases, leaving 5 bases of the junction unmatched. From germline, CDR1 is SNHLY and CDR2 FYNNEI. Written as DNA, the CDR3 is TGTGCCAGCACCCAGCGGGGGAGCTCCTACAATGAGCAGTTCTTC. Protein sequence: CASTQRGSSYNEQFF.

This clone was seen more than once but under ten times. This chain links TRBV2 with TRBJ1-2; 9 bases line up with TRBD1. The CDR3 is 16 residues long. J gave up 5 bases and V 3 bases, and 10 bases lay outside the gene matches. Germline V gene sequence: CDR1 SNHLY, CDR2 FYNNEI. The CDR3 DNA sequence: TGTGCCAGCAGTGAGACGGGGACAGGGAGTAGTTATGGCTACACCTTC. It encodes CASSETGTGSSYGYTF.

The CDR3 region is CASSLGAGRIGSPLHF. CDR3 sequence (DNA): TGTGCCAGCAGCTTAGGAGCGGGTCGTATTGGTTCACCCCTCCACTTT. The chain uses TRBV11-2 and TRBJ1-6; no firm D call. Trimming stripped 1 base from V and 9 bases from J, with 16 bases between. Per germline, CDR1 SGHAT and CDR2 FQNNGV. The CDR3 totals 16 residues. Together with reference TRBV11-2 and TRBJ1-6, the CDR3 gives the full variable domain: EAGVAQSPRYKIIEKRQSVAFWCNPISGHATLYWYQQILGQGPKLLIQFQNNGVVDDSQLPKDRFSAERLKGVDSTLKIQPAKLEDSAVYLCASSLGAGRIGSPLHFGNGTRLTVT.

V gene TRBV5-1 combines with J gene TRBJ1-5, with D perhaps TRBD1 (6 bases). The CDR3 is 15 residues long. CDR1 is SGHRS and CDR2 is YFSETQ in the germline V gene. With 1 base removed from V and 0 bases from J, the gap between germline ends came to 8 bases. This chain's CDR3 is CASSLMGASNQPQHF. CDR3 DNA sequence: TGCGCCAGCAGCTTGATGGGGGCTAGCAATCAGCCCCAGCATTTT.

This chain joins TRBV7-8 and TRBJ2-7; TRBD2 matches at 11 bases. Germline CDR1 and CDR2: SGHVS and FQNEAQ. The CDR3 contains 15 residues. V dropped 5 bases and J dropped 4; count of bases not matched to a gene: 7. This CDR3 reads CASSTRLAGRYEQYF. CDR3 sequence (DNA): TGTGCCAGCAGCACCCGACTAGCGGGGCGGTACGAGCAGTACTTC.

The rearrangement uses TRBV13 and TRBJ1-5, with D hard to call. Germline CDR1 reads PRHDT; CDR2 reads FYEKMQ (reference sequence). The CDR3 has 14 amino acids. Trimming removed 6 bases at V and 1 base at J, with 10 bases between. CDR3 residues: CASSLGRSNQPQHF. CDR3 bases: TGTGCCAGCAGTTTGGGCAGGAGCAATCAGCCCCAGCATTTT.

This clone showed up just a few times. This chain uses TRBV5-1 with TRBJ1-1; 9 bases map to TRBD1. The CDR3 sequence is 14 residues long. The germline CDR1 and CDR2 sequences are SGHRS and YFSETQ. After removal of 4 bases from V and 4 bases from J, the junction contained 5 bases not matched to a gene. The CDR3 loop is CASSLDRGFTEAFF. The CDR3 DNA sequence: TGCGCCAGCAGCCTGGACAGGGGTTTCACTGAAGCTTTCTTT. The variable domain in full, with the rest retrieved from reference TRBV5-1 and TRBJ1-1, is KAGVTQTPRYLIKTRGQQVTLSCSPISGHRSVSWYQQTPGQGLQFLFEYFSETQRNKGNFPGRFSGRQFSNSRSEMNVSTLELGDSALYLCASSLDRGFTEAFFGQGTRLTVV.